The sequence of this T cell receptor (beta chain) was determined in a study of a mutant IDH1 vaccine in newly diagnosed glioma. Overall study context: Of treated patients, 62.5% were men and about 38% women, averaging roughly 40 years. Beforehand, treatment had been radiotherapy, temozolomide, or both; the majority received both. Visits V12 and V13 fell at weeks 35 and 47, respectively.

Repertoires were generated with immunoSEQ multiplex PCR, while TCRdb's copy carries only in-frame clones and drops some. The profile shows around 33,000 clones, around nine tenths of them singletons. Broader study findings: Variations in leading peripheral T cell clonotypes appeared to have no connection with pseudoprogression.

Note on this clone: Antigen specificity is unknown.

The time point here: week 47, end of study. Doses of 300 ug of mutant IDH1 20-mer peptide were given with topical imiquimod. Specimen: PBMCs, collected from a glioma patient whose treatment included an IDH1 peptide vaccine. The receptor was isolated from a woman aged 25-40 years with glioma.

CDR3 sequence (DNA): TGTGCCAGCAGGGGACAGGGGGCAACTAATGAAAAACTGTTTTTT. It specifies CASRGQGATNEKLFF. The chain uses TRBV2 and TRBJ1-4; 11 bases match TRBD1. The CDR3 totals 15 residues. Trimming at V came to 6 bases and at J to 0 bases, leaving 0 bases not matched to a gene. Germline V CDR1 and CDR2: SNHLY, FYNNEI.